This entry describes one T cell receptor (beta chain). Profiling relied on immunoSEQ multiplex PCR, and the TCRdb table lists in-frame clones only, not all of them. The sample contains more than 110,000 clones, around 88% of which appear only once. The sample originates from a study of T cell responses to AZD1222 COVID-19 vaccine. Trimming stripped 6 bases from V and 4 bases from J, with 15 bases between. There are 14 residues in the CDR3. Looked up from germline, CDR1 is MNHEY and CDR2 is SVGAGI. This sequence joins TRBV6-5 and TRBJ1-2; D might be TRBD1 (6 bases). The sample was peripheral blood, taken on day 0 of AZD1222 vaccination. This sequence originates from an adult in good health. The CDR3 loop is CASSPPGQPYGYTF. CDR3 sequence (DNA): TGTGCCAGCAGCCCACCGGGACAACCCTATGGCTACACCTTC.